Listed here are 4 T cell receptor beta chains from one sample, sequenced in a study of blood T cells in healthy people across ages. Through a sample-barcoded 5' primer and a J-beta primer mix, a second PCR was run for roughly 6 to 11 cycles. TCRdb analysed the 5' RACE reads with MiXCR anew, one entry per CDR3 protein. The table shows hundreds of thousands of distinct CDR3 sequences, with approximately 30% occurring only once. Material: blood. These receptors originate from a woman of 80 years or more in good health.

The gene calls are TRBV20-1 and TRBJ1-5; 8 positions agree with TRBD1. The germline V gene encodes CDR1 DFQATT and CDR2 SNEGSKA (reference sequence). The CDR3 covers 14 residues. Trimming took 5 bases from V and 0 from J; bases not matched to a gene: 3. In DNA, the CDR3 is TGCAGTGCTCCGGACAGGGTTAGCAATCAGCCCCAGCATTTT. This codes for CSAPDRVSNQPQHF.

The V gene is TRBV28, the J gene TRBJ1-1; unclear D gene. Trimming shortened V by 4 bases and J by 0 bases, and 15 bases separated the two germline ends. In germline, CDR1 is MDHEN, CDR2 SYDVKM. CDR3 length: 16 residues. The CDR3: CASSSNGVGVNTEAFF. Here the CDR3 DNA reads TGTGCCAGCAGTTCTAACGGGGTTGGGGTGAACACTGAAGCTTTCTTT.

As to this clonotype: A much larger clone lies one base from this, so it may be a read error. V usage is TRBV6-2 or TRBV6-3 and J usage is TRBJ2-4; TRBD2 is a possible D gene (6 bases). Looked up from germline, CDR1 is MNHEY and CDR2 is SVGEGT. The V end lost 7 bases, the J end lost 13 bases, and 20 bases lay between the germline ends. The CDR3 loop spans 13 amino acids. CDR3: CASKLAIHNEQYF. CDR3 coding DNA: TGTGCCAGCAAGCTAGCGATCCACAATGAGCAGTACTTC.

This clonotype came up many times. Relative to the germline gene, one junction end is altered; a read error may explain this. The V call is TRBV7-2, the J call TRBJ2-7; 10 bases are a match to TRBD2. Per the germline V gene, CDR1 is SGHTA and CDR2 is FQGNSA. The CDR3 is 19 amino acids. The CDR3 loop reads CASSLDPPILAGSSYEQYF. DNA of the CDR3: TGTGCCAGCAGTTTAGATCCCCCAATACTAGCGGGGAGCTCCTACGAGCAGTACTTC. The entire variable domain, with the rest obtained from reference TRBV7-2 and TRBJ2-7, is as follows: GAGVSQSPSNKVTEKGKDVELRCDPISGHTALYWYRQSLGQGLEFLIYFQGNSAPDKSGLPSDRFSAERTGGSVSTLTIQRTQQEDSAVYLCASSLDPPILAGSSYEQYFGPGTRLTVT.